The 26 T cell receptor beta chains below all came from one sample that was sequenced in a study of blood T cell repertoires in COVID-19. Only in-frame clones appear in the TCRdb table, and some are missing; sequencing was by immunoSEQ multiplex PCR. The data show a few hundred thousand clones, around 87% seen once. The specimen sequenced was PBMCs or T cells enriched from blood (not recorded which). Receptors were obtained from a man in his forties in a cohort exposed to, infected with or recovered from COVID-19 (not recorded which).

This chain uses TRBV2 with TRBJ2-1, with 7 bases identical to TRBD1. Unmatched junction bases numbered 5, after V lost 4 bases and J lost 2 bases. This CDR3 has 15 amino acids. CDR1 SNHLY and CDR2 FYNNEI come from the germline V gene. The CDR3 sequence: CASSGQGQTYNEQFF. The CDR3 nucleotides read TGTGCCAGCAGTGGACAGGGACAGACCTACAATGAGCAGTTCTTC.

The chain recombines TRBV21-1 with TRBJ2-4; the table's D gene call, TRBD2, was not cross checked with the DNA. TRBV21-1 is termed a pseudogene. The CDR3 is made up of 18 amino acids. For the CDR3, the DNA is TGTGCCAGCAGCAAGGGACTAGCGGGAGGGTTGGCCAAAAACATTCAGTACTTC. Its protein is CASSKGLAGGLAKNIQYF.

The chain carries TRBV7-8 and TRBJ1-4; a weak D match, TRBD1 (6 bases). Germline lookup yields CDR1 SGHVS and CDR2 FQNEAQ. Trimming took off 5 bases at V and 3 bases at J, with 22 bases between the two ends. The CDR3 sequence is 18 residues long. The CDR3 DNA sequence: TGTGCCAGCAGCCCACGGACGCGGGGGCTCTCCGCTAATGAAAAACTGTTTTTT. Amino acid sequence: CASSPRTRGLSANEKLFF.

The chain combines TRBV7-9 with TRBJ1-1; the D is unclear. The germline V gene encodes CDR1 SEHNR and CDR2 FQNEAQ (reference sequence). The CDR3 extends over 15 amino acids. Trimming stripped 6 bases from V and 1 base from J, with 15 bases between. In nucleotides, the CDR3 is TGTGCCAGCAGTGAATACCACGGGGAGAACACTGAAGCTTTCTTT. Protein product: CASSEYHGENTEAFF.

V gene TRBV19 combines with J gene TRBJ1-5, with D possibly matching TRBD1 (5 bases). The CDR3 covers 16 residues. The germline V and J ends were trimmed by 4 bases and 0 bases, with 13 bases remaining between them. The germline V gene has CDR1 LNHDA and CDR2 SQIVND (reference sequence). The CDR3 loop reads CASSRKGSYSNQPQHF. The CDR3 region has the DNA TGTGCCAGTAGTAGGAAGGGGTCCTATAGCAATCAGCCCCAGCATTTT.

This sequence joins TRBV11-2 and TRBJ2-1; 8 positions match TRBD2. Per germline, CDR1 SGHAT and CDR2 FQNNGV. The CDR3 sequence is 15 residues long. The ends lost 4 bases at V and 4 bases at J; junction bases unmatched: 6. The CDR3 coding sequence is TGTGCCAGCAGCTACGGACTAGCAGCTTACAATGAGCAGTTCTTC. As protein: CASSYGLAAYNEQFF. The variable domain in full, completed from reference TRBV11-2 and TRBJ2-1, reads EAGVAQSPRYKIIEKRQSVAFWCNPISGHATLYWYQQILGQGPKLLIQFQNNGVVDDSQLPKDRFSAERLKGVDSTLKIQPAKLEDSAVYLCASSYGLAAYNEQFFGPGTRLTVL.

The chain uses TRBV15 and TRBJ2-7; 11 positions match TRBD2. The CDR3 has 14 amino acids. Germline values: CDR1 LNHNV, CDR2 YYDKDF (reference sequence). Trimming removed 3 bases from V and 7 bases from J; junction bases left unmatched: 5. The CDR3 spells CATSSSTSGEEQYF. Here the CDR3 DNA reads TGTGCCACCAGCAGCTCGACTAGCGGGGAGGAGCAGTACTTC.

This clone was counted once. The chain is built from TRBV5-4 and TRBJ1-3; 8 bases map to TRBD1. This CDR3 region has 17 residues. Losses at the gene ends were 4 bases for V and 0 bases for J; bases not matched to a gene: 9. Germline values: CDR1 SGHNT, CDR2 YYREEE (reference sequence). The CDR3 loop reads CASSILNRGTSGNTIYF. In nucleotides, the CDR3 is TGTGCCAGCAGCATATTAAACAGGGGGACCTCTGGAAACACCATATATTTT.

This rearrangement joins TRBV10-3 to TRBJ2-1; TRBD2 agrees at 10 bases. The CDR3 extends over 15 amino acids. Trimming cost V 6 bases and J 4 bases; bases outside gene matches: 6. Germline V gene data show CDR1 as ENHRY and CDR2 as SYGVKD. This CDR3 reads CAIRASGSKYNEQFF. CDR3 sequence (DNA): TGTGCCATCAGGGCTAGCGGGAGTAAGTACAATGAGCAGTTCTTC.

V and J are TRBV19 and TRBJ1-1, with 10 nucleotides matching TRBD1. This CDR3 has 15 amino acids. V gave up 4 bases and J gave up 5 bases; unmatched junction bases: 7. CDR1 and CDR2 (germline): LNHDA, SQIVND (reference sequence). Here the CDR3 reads CASSTQGQGKTEAFF. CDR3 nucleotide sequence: TGTGCCAGTAGTACCCAGGGACAGGGGAAAACTGAAGCTTTCTTT.

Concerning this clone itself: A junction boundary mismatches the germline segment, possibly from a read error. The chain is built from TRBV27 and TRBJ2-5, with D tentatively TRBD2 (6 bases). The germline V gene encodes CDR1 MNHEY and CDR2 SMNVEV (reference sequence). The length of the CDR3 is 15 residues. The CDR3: CASSLEREYQETQYF. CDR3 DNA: TGTGCCAGTAGTTTAGAACGGGAGTACCAAGAGACCCAGTACTTC.

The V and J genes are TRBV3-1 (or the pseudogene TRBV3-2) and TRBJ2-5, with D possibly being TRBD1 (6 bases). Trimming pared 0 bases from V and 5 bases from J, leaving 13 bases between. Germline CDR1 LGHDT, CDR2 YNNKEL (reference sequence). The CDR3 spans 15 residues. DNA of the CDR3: TGTGCCAGCAGCCAAGACAGGGGATGGATGGAGACCCAGTACTTC. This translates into CASSQDRGWMETQYF.

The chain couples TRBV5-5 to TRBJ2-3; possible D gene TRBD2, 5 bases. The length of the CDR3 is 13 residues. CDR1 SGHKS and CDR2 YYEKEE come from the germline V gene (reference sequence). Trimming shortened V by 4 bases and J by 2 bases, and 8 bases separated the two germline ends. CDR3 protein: CASSLRDTDTQYF. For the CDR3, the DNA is TGTGCCAGCAGCCTCCGGGACACAGATACGCAGTATTTT.

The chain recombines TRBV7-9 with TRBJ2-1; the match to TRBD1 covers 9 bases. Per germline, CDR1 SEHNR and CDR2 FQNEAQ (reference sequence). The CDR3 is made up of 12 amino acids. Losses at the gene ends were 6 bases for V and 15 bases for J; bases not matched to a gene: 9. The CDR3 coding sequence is TGTGCCAGCAGTGCCTCCGGGACAGGGTTGTTCTTC. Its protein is CASSASGTGLFF.

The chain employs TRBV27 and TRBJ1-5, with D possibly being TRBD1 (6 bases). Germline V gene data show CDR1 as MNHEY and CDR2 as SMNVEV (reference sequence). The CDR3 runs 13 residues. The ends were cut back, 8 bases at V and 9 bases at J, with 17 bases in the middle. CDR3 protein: CASGMAGELPQHF. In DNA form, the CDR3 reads TGTGCCAGCGGCATGGCAGGGGAATTGCCCCAGCATTTT.

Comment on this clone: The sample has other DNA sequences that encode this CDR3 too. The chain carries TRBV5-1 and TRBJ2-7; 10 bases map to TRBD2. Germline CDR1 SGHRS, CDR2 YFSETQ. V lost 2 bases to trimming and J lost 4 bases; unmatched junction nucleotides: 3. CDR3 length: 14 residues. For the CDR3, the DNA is TGCGCCAGCAGCTTAGGACTAGCGGTATACGAGCAGTACTTC. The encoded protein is CASSLGLAVYEQYF.

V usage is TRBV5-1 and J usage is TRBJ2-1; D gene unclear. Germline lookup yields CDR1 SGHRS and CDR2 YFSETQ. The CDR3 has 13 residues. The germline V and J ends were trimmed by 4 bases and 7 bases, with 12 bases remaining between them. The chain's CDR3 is CASSTGPENEQFF. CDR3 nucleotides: TGCGCCAGCAGCACCGGCCCGGAGAATGAGCAGTTCTTC.

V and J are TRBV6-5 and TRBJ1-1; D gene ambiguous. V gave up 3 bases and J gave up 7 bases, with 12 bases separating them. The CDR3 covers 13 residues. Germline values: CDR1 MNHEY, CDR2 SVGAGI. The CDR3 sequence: CASSYPSTGEAFF. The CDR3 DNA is TGTGCCAGCAGTTATCCGAGTACTGGTGAAGCTTTCTTT.

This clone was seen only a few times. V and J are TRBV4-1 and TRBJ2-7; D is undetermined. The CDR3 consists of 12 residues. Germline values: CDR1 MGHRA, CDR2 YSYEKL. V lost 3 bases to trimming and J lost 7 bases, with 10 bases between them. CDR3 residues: CASSQRGGEQYF. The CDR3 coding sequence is TGCGCCAGCAGCCAGAGAGGTGGTGAGCAGTACTTC.

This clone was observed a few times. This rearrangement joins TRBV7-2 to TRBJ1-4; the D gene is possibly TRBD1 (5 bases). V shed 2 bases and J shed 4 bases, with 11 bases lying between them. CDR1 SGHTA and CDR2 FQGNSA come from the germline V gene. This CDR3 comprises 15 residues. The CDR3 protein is CASSLYGGVNEKLFF. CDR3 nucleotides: TGTGCCAGCAGCTTATACGGAGGGGTTAATGAAAAACTGTTTTTT.

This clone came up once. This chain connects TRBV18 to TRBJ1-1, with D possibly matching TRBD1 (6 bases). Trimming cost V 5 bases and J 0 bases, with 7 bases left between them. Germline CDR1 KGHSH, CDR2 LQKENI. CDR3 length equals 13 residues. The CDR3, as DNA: TGTGCCAGCTCAACAGGGTTGAACACTGAAGCTTTCTTT. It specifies CASSTGLNTEAFF.

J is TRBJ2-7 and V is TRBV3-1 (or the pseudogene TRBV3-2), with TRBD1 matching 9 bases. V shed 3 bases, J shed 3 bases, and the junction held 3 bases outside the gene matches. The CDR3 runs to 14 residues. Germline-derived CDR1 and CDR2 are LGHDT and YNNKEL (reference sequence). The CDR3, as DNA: TGTGCCAGCAGCCAGGACAGGGGACACTACGAGCAGTACTTC. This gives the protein CASSQDRGHYEQYF.

The CDR3 coding sequence is TGTGCCACCAGCAGAGTAGTGAAGTTAGCGCTAGTCAATGAGCAGTTCTTC. Its protein is CATSRVVKLALVNEQFF. V is TRBV15 and J is TRBJ2-1; weak D call: TRBD2 (5 bases). Germline V lookup: CDR1 LNHNV, CDR2 YYDKDF (reference sequence). This CDR3 has 17 residues. V was trimmed by 1 base and J by 6 bases, leaving 19 bases between them.

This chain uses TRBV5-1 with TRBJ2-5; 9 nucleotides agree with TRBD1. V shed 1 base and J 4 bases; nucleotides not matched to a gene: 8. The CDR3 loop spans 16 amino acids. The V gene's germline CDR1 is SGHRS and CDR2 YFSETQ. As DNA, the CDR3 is TGCGCCAGCAGCTTGATGGGACAGGGTGCCGCAGAGACCCAGTACTTC. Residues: CASSLMGQGAAETQYF.

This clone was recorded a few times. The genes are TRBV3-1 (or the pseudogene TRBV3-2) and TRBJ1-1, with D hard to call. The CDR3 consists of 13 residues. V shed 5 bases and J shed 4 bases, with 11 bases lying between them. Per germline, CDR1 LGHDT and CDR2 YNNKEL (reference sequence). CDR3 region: CASSSEPGTEAFF. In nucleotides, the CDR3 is TGTGCCAGCAGCTCAGAGCCGGGCACTGAAGCTTTCTTT.

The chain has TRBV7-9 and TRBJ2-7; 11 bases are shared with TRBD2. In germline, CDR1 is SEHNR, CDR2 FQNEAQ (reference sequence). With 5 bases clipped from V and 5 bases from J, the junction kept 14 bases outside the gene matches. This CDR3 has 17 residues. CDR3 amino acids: CASSPGTSGTLGNEQYF. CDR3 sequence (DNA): TGTGCCAGCAGCCCGGGGACTAGCGGAACGTTAGGAAACGAGCAGTACTTC. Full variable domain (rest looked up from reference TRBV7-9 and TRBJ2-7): DTGVSQNPRHKITKRGQNVTFRCDPISEHNRLYWYRQTLGQGPEFLTYFQNEAQLEKSRLLSDRFSAERPKGSFSTLEIQRTEQGDSAMYLCASSPGTSGTLGNEQYFGPGTRLTVT.